Listed below are T cell receptor beta chains from one sample, sequenced in a study of T cell responses to AZD1222 COVID-19 vaccine. TCRdb's copy holds only in-frame clones and misses some; the assay was immunoSEQ multiplex PCR. The sample has 250,000 to 300,000 clones, around 92% seen once. The sequencing here drew on peripheral blood, taken 28 days after the second AZD1222 dose. Receptors were obtained from an adult who received the AZD1222 COVID-19 vaccine. Both conserved end residues are part of each CDR3. Each record gives: clone size, CDR3 length, J gene, V gene, D gene, CDR3 protein, CDR3 DNA. The D gene is left open where the match is weak. A row's size may be missing; if present it is once, few, many or a size class.

>.|13|TRBJ1-2|TRBV12-3/TRBV12-4|.
CASSGAANYGYTF
TGTGCCAGTTCAGGTGCAGCTAACTATGGCTACACCTTC
>.|16|TRBJ1-2|TRBV12-5|.
CASGLASPGTPHDYTF
TGTGCTAGTGGTTTGGCCTCCCCGGGAACACCGCACGACTACACCTTC
>.|13|TRBJ1-3|TRBV4-3|.
CASSQESGNTIYF
TGCGCCAGCAGCCAAGAAAGCGGAAACACCATATATTTT
>.|10|TRBJ1-1|TRBV3-1/TRBV3-2|.
CASGAGEAFF
TGTGCCAGCGGGGCAGGTGAAGCTTTCTTT
>.|13|TRBJ1-1|TRBV10-3|.
CATLRGLDTEAFF
TGTGCCACCCTGAGGGGTTTGGACACTGAAGCTTTCTTT
>few|15|TRBJ1-3|TRBV10-2|TRBD1
CASSAGQFSGNTIYF
TGCGCCAGCAGCGCGGGACAGTTCTCTGGAAACACCATATATTTT
>once|15|TRBJ2-1|TRBV6-5|TRBD1
CASRYRGRGDNEQFF
TGTGCCAGCAGATACAGGGGGCGCGGAGACAATGAGCAGTTCTTC
>.|13|TRBJ1-5|TRBV5-1|.
CASSLGFNQPQHF
TGCGCCAGCAGCTTAGGTTTCAATCAGCCCCAGCATTTT
>.|16|TRBJ2-5|TRBV7-9|TRBD2
CASSLTSGRQQETQYF
TGTGCCAGCAGCTTGACTAGCGGGAGACAACAAGAGACCCAGTACTTC
>.|15|TRBJ2-5|TRBV7-2|.
CASSFIAGPGETQYF
TGTGCCAGCAGCTTCATTGCGGGGCCGGGAGAGACCCAGTACTTC
>.|14|TRBJ1-2|TRBV4-1|TRBD1
CASSSGTGHYGYTF
TGCGCCAGCAGTTCCGGGACAGGGCACTATGGCTACACCTTC
>few|14|TRBJ1-2|TRBV18|.
CASSPRQGSYGYTF
TGTGCCAGCTCACCTCGGCAGGGGTCCTATGGCTACACCTTC
>.|13|TRBJ1-5|TRBV29-1|TRBD1
CSVRDSPNQPQHF
TGCAGCGTCCGGGACAGCCCTAATCAGCCCCAGCATTTT
>.|16|TRBJ2-1|TRBV5-1|TRBD2
CASSSVGGTGYNEQFF
TGCGCCAGCAGCTCAGTCGGGGGGACTGGGTACAATGAGCAGTTCTTC
>.|15|TRBJ1-1|TRBV9|TRBD1
CASSFGDRVVTEAFF
TGTGCCAGCAGCTTCGGGGACAGGGTTGTCACTGAAGCTTTCTTT
>.|15|TRBJ1-5|TRBV6-1|.
CASSEGGNSNQPQHF
TGTGCCAGCAGTGAGGGTGGGAATAGCAATCAGCCCCAGCATTTT
>.|13|TRBJ1-1|TRBV18|.
CASSLGMNTEAFF
TGTGCCAGCTCACTTGGCATGAACACTGAAGCTTTCTTT